This entry lists 8 T cell receptor beta chains sequenced from one sample in a study of beta chain features in type 1 diabetes. Regarding the study as a whole: Moderately but significantly shorter TCRB CDR3s were found in Type 1 diabetes patients in all four CD4+ subsets.

These receptors' antigens are unknown. Reverse transcribing all isolated RNA meant expressed TCRB transcripts were sequenced. Clones were sequenced by immunoSEQ multiplex PCR, and TCRdb holds only the in-frame ones, with some missing. The sample yields some 660,000 clones, over 11% seen once. The sequencing input was naive CD4+ T cells from blood. Receptors were obtained from a man in his late teens or twenties with type 1 diabetes.

About this clone: Other DNA sequences of this sample code for an identical CDR3. The rearrangement joins TRBV5-1 to TRBJ2-5, with unresolved D. This CDR3 is 13 amino acids long. Germline values: CDR1 SGHRS, CDR2 YFSETQ. The V gene lost 2 bases and the J gene lost 0 bases, with 5 bases spanning the gap. The CDR3 nucleotides are TGCGCCAGCAGCTTAGGCTACCAAGAGACCCAGTACTTC. Protein product: CASSLGYQETQYF.

This clone showed up just a few times. The chain has TRBV30 and TRBJ1-2, with a tentative D call TRBD1 (5 bases). CDR1 and CDR2 (germline): GTSNPN, SVGIG (reference sequence). This CDR3 has 16 amino acids. V was clipped by 5 bases and J by 6 bases, with 25 bases between them. The CDR3 is CAWLSGGAREGDGYTF. In DNA form, the CDR3 reads TGTGCCTGGCTGTCTGGCGGGGCCCGTGAAGGGGATGGCTACACCTTC.

This clone has a handful of counts. The gene calls are TRBV2 and TRBJ1-5; D is uncertain. Germline assignment: CDR1 SNHLY and CDR2 FYNNEI. V was cut by 7 bases and J by 15 bases, with 16 bases left in between. The CDR3 runs 11 residues. DNA of the CDR3: TGTGCCAGCATCAGACGCGGGCGTTTGCATTTT. Translated, it gives CASIRRGRLHF.

This clone has only a few counts. This chain connects TRBV27 to TRBJ1-2, with 7 bases aligning to TRBD1. V was pared by 6 bases and J by 2 bases, with 3 bases of the junction left unmatched. From germline, CDR1 is MNHEY and CDR2 SMNVEV (reference sequence). This CDR3 region has 13 residues. CDR3 DNA: TGTGCCAGCAGCGGGGGACAGAACTATGGCTACACCTTC. This sequence encodes CASSGGQNYGYTF.

The V gene is TRBV30, the J gene TRBJ2-5; TRBD1 agrees at 8 bases. The V segment lost 1 base and the J segment 5 bases; nucleotides outside the gene matches: 9. CDR3 size: 15 residues. CDR1 GTSNPN and CDR2 SVGIG come from the germline V gene (reference sequence). Here the CDR3 DNA reads TGTGCCTGGAGTGATACGGCAGGGGGCGCGGAGACCCAGTACTTC. Protein: CAWSDTAGGAETQYF.

The V call is TRBV5-1, the J call TRBJ1-2; D remains unclear. Trimming cost V 4 bases and J 6 bases, with 13 bases left between them. The germline gives CDR1 SGHRS, CDR2 YFSETQ. The CDR3 contains 13 residues. The CDR3 nucleotides read TGCGCCAGCAGCGTCAGACCCCAGGATGGCTACACCTTC. It codes for CASSVRPQDGYTF.

Only a few counts were recorded for this clone. V gene TRBV25-1 combines with J gene TRBJ2-1, with D possibly matching TRBD1 (7 bases). This CDR3 has 14 residues. The ends were cut back, 10 bases at V and 0 bases at J, with 13 bases in the middle. The germline gives CDR1 MGHDK, CDR2 SYGVNS. The CDR3 here is CATRDSFSYNEQFF. In DNA, the CDR3 is TGTGCCACGCGGGACAGTTTCTCCTACAATGAGCAGTTCTTC.

The chain has TRBV9 and TRBJ2-1, with D perhaps matching TRBD2 (5 bases). The CDR3 length is 16 residues. CDR1 and CDR2 (germline): SGDLS, YYNGEE. Trimming took off 3 bases at V and 8 bases at J, with 21 bases between the two ends. CDR3 bases: TGTGCCAGCAGCGGGAGAGGAGGAGTGTGGGATGATGAGCAGTTCTTC. This codes for CASSGRGGVWDDEQFF.